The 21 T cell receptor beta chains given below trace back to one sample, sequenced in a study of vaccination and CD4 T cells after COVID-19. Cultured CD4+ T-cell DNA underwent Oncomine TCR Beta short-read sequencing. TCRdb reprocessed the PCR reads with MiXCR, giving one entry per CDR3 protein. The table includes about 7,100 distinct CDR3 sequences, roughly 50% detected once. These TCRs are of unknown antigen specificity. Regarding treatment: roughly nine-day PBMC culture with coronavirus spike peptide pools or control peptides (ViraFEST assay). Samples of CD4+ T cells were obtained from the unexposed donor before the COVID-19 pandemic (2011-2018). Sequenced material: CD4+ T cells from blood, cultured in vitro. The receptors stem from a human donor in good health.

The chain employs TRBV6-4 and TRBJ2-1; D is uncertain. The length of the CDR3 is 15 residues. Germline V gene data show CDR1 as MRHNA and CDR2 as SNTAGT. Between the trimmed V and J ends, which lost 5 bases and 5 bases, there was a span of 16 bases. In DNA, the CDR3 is TGTGCCAGCAGTTTGGAAAACGGCAGAAACAATGAGCAGTTCTTC. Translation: CASSLENGRNNEQFF.

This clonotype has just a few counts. CDR3 sequence (DNA): TGTGCCAGCAGTCAAGAAGGGGTAGATACGCAGTATTTT. It yields the protein CASSQEGVDTQYF. The chain combines TRBV6-4 with TRBJ2-3, with a weak D call TRBD1 (5 bases). CDR3 length: 13 residues. The germline gives CDR1 MRHNA, CDR2 SNTAGT. V was clipped by 5 bases and J by 5 bases, with 11 bases between them.

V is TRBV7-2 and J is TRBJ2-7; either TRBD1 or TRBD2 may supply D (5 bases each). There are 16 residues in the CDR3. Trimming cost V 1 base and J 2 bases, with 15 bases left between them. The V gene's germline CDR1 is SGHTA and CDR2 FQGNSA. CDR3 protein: CASSLGGAGPPYEQYF. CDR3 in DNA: TGTGCCAGCAGCTTAGGAGGGGCAGGGCCTCCCTACGAGCAGTACTTC.

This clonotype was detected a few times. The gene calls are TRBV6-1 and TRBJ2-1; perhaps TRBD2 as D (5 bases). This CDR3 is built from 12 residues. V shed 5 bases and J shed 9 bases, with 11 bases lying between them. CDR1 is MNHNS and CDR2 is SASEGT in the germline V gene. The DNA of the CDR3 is TGTGCCAGCAGTCAAGACGGAGGTGAGCAGTTCTTC. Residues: CASSQDGGEQFF.

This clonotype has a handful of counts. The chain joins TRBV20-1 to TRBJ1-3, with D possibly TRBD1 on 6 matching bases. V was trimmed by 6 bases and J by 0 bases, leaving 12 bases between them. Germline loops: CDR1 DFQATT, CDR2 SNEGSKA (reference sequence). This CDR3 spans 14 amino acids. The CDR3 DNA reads TGCAGTGCGCGACAGGCCCACTCTGGAAACACCATATATTTT. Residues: CSARQAHSGNTIYF.

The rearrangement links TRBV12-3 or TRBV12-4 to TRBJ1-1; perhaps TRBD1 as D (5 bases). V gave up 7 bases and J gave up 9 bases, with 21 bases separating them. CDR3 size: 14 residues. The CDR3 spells CASKPAGPRGKAFF. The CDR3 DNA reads TGTGCCAGCAAACCCGCCGGGCCCCGGGGGAAAGCTTTCTTT.

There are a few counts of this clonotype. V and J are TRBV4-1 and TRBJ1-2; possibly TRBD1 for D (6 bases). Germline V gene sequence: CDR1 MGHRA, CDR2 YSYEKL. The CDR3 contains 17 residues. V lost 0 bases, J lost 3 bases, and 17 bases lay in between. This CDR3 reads CASSQDTDRDLYYGYTF. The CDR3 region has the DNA TGCGCCAGCAGCCAAGATACGGACAGAGACCTTTACTATGGCTACACCTTC.

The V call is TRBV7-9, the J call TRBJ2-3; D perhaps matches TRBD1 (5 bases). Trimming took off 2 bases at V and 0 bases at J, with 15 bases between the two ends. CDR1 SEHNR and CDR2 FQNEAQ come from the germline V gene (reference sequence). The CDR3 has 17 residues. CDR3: CASSLRGEQVSTDTQYF. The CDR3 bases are TGTGCCAGCAGCTTAAGGGGCGAGCAGGTCAGCACAGATACGCAGTATTTT.

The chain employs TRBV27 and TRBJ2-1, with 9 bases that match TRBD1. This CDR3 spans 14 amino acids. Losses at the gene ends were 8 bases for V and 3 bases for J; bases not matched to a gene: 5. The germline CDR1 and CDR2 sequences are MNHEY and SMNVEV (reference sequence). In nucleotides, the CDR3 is TGTGCCAGCGGGAGACAGGGGGGCTACAATGAGCAGTTCTTC. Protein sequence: CASGRQGGYNEQFF.

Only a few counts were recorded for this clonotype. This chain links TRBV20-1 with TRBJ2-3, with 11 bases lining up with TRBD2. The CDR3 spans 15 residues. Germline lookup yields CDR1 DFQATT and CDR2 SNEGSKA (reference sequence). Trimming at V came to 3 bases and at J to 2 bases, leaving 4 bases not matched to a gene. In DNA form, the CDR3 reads TGCAGTGCTAGCGCGACTAGCGGGGACACAGATACGCAGTATTTT. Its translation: CSASATSGDTDTQYF.

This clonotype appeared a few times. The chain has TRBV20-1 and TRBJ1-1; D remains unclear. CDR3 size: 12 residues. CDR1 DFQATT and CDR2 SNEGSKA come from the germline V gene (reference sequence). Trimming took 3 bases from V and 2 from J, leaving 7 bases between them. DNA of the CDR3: TGCAGTGCTAGTAACGGTAACACTGAAGCTTTCTTT. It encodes CSASNGNTEAFF.

The CDR3 reads CASSYSSGEGQYF. The CDR3 bases are TGTGCCAGCAGTTACTCATCAGGGGAGGGGCAGTACTTC. The V gene is TRBV6-5, the J gene TRBJ2-7; tentative D call: TRBD2 (7 bases). Germline CDR1 MNHEY, CDR2 SVGAGI. The CDR3 extends over 13 amino acids. Trimming left V 0 bases short and J 9 bases short, with 12 bases between.

The CDR3 bases are TGTGCCAGCAGTTACTCGATGAGACTGGCTGGGGGAGAGACCCAGTACTTC. This codes for CASSYSMRLAGGETQYF. The chain uses TRBV6-5 and TRBJ2-5, with D perhaps being TRBD1 or TRBD2 (5 bases each). Germline lookup yields CDR1 MNHEY and CDR2 SVGAGI. V lost 0 bases and J lost 4, with 18 bases in between. The CDR3 is made up of 17 amino acids.

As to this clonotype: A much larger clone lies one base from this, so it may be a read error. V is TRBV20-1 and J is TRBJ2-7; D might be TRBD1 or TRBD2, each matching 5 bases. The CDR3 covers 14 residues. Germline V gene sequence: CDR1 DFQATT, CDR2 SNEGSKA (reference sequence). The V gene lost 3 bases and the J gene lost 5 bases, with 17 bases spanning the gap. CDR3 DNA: TGCAGTGCTAGCTTTCGGGACGGGTCCCACGAGCAGTACTTC. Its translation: CSASFRDGSHEQYF.

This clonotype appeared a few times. This CDR3 is CATATLLVQFF. The CDR3 nucleotides read TGTGCCACCGCTACTTTACTAGTTCAGTTCTTC. J is TRBJ2-1 and V is TRBV19, with D possibly TRBD2 on 5 matching bases. Germline loops: CDR1 LNHDA, CDR2 SQIVND (reference sequence). V lost 10 bases and J lost 13, with 17 bases in between. The CDR3 totals 11 residues.

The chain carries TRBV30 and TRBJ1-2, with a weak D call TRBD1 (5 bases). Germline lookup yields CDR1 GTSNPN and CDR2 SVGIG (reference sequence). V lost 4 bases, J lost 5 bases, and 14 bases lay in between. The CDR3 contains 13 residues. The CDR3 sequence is CAWKRGWWYGYTF. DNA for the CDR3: TGTGCCTGGAAAAGGGGTTGGTGGTATGGCTACACCTTC.

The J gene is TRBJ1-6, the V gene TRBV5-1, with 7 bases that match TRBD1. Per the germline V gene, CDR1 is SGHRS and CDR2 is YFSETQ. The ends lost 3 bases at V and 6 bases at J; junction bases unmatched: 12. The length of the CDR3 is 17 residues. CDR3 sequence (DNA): TGCGCCAGCAGCTCCTTACCGACAGGGCTGATTAATTCACCCCTCCACTTT. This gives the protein CASSSLPTGLINSPLHF.

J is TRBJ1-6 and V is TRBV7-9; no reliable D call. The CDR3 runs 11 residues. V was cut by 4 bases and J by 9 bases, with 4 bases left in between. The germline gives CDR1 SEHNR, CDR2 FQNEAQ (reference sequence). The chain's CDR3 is CASSSGSPLHF. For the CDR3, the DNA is TGTGCCAGCAGCTCTGGTTCACCCCTCCACTTT.

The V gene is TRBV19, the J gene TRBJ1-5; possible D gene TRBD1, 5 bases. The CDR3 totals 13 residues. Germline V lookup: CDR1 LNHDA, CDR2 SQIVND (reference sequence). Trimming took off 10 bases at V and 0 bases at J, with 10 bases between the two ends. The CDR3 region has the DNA TGTGCCACCAGGGACGGTAGCAATCAGCCCCAGCATTTT. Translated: CATRDGSNQPQHF. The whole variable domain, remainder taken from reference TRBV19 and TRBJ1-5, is DGGITQSPKYLFRKEGQNVTLSCEQNLNHDAMYWYRQDPGQGLRLIYYSQIVNDFQKGDIAEGYSVSREKKESFPLTVTSAQKNPTAFYLCATRDGSNQPQHFGDGTRLSIL.

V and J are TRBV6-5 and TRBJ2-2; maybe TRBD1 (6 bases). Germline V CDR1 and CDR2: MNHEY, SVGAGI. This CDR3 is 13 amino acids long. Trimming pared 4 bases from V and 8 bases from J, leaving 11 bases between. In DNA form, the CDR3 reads TGTGCCAGCAGTTTCACAGGGTCGGGGGAGCTGTTTTTT. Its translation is CASSFTGSGELFF.

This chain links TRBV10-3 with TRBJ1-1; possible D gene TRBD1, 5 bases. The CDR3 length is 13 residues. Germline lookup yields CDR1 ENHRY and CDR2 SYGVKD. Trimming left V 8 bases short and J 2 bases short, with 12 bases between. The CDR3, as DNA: TGTGCCATCGAAGACGGGGGAAACACTGAAGCTTTCTTT. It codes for CAIEDGGNTEAFF.